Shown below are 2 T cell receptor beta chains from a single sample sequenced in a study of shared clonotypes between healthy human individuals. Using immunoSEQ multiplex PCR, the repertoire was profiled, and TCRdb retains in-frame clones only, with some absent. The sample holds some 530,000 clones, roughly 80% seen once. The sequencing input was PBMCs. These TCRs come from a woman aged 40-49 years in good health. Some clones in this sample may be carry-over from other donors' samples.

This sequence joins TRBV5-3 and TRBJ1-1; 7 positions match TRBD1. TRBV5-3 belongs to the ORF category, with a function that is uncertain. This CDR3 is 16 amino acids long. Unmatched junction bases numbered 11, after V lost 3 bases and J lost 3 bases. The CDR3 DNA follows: TGTGCCAGAAGCTGGGGGGGCGGACAGGCTCACACTGAAGCTTTCTTT. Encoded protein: CARSWGGGQAHTEAFF.

The CDR3 reads CASRWDSYNEQFF. CDR3 coding DNA: TGCGCCAGCAGATGGGACAGTTACAATGAGCAGTTCTTC. J is TRBJ2-1 and V is TRBV5-1; TRBD1 agrees at 7 bases. Unmatched junction bases numbered 3, after V lost 5 bases and J lost 4 bases. The CDR3 is 13 residues long. Germline V gene data show CDR1 as SGHRS and CDR2 as YFSETQ. The full variable domain, in which reference TRBV5-1 and TRBJ2-1 provide the parts outside the CDR3, is KAGVTQTPRYLIKTRGQQVTLSCSPISGHRSVSWYQQTPGQGLQFLFEYFSETQRNKGNFPGRFSGRQFSNSRSEMNVSTLELGDSALYLCASRWDSYNEQFFGPGTRLTVL.